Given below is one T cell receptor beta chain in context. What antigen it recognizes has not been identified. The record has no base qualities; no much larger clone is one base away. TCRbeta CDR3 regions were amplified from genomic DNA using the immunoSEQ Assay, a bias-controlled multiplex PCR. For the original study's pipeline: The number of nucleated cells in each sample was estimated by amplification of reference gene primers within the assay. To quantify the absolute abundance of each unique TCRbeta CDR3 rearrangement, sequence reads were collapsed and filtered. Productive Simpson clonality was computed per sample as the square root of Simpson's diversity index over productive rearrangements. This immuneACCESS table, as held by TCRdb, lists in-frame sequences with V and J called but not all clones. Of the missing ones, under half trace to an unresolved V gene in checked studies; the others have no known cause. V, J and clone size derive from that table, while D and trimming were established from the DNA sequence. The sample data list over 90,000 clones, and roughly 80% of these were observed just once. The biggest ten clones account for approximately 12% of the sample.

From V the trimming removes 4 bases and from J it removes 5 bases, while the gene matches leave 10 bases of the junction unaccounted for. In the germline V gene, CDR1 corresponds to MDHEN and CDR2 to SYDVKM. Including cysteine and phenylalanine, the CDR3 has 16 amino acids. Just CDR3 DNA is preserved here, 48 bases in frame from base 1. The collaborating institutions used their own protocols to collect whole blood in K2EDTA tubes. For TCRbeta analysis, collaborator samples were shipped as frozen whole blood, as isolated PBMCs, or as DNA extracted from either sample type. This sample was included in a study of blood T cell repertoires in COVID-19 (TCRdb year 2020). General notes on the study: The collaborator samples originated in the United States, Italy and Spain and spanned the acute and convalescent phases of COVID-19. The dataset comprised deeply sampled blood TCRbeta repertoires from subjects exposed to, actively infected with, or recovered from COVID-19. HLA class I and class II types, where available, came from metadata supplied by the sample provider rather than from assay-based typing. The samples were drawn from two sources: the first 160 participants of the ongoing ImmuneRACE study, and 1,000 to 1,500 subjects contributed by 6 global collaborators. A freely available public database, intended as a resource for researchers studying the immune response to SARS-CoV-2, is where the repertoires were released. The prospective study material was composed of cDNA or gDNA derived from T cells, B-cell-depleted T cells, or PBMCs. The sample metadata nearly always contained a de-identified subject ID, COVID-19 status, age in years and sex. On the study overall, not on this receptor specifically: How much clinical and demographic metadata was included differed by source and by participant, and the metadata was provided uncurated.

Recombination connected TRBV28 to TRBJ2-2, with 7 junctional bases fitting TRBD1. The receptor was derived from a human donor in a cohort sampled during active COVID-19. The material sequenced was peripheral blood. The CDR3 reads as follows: CASSSGDRVVTGELFF. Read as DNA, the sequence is TGTGCCAGCAGTTCTGGTGACAGGGTGGTTACCGGGGAGCTGTTTTTT.